The 6 T cell receptor beta chains below were found in one sample sequenced in a study of blood T cell repertoires in COVID-19 (dated by TCRdb to the early 2020s). Libraries came from the immunoSEQ multiplex PCR assay. As stored in TCRdb, this immuneACCESS dataset retains in-frame rearrangements with V and J assigned. A fraction of the clones does not appear; measured against another copy, unresolved V genes explain less than half of the discrepancy, and the remainder lacks a known reason. Counted in this sample were tens of thousands of clones; 70% to 90% of them appeared once. The ten top clones hold roughly 4.3% of the sample. The specimen was peripheral blood. All receptors derive from a man aged 60 to 75 with acute or convalescent COVID-19.

The gene calls are TRBV6-2 or TRBV6-3 and TRBJ2-1; TRBD1 matches 8 bases. This CDR3 has 16 residues. V was clipped by 5 bases and J by 4 bases; unmatched bases: 10. CDR1 is MNHEY and CDR2 is SVGEGT in the germline V gene. CDR3 sequence: CASSPQGQGRYNEQFF. CDR3 coding DNA: TGTGCCAGCAGTCCCCAAGGACAGGGACGGTACAATGAGCAGTTCTTC.

V gene TRBV14 combines with J gene TRBJ2-7, with TRBD2 matching over 9 bases. Germline values: CDR1 SGHDN, CDR2 FVKESK. The CDR3 totals 14 residues. With V trimmed by 3 bases and J by 6 bases, 6 bases remained unmatched. CDR3 region: CASSQGLAGLEQYF. The CDR3 nucleotides read TGTGCCAGCAGCCAGGGACTAGCTGGGCTCGAGCAGTACTTC.

The V call is TRBV19, the J call TRBJ1-1; 12 bases map to TRBD1. CDR3 size: 16 residues. The germline gives CDR1 LNHDA, CDR2 SQIVND (reference sequence). V gave up 2 bases and J gave up 5 bases; unmatched junction bases: 6. This chain's CDR3 is CASSIPGQGAPTEAFF. In DNA form, the CDR3 reads TGTGCCAGTAGTATACCGGGACAGGGGGCGCCGACTGAAGCTTTCTTT.

This sequence joins TRBV4-1 and TRBJ2-1; TRBD2 matches 15 bases. The CDR3 runs 18 residues. V trimming: 4 bases; J trimming: 2 bases; junction bases outside the gene matches: 6. The germline V gene has CDR1 MGHRA and CDR2 YSYEKL. CDR3 DNA sequence: TGCGCCAGCAGCCTAGGACTAGCGGGGGGGGCGGCCTACAATGAGCAGTTCTTC. Translating gives CASSLGLAGGAAYNEQFF.

As to this clone: One junction end does not reproduce the germline sequence, and a read error may be involved. The chain recombines TRBV6-4 with TRBJ1-1; 7 nucleotides line up with TRBD1. CDR1 is MRHNA and CDR2 is SNTAGT in the germline V gene. The length of the CDR3 is 13 residues. CDR3 residues: CASRDGGGRVAFF. The CDR3 region has the DNA TGTGCCAGCCGTGACGGAGGGGGCAGAGTAGCTTTCTTT.

This chain links TRBV10-3 with TRBJ2-5; possibly TRBD2 for D (7 bases). Per germline, CDR1 ENHRY and CDR2 SYGVKD. The ends were cut back, 4 bases at V and 5 bases at J, with 20 bases in the middle. This CDR3 spans 16 amino acids. The CDR3 reads CAISVGTGRGSETQYF. CDR3 DNA sequence: TGTGCCATCAGTGTGGGAACAGGGAGGGGCTCGGAGACCCAGTACTTC.